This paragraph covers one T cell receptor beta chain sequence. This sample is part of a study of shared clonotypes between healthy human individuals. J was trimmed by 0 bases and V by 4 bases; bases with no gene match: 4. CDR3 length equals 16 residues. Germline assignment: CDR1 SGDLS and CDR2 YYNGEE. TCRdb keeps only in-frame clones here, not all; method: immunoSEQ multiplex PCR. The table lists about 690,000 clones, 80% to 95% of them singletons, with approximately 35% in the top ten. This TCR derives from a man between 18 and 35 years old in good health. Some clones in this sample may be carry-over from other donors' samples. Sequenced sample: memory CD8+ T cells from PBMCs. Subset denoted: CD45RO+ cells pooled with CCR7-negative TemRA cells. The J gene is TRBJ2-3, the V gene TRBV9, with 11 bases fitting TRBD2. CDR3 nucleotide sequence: TGTGCCAGCAGCAGCAGACTAGCGGGAAGCACAGATACGCAGTATTTT. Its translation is CASSSRLAGSTDTQYF.